This T cell receptor (beta chain) came from a study of CD8 T cells in Susac syndrome. The CDR3 has 15 residues. Germline V CDR1 and CDR2: SGHAT, FQDESV (reference sequence). V shed 5 bases, J shed 1 base, and the junction held 5 bases outside the gene matches. Reverse transcription of about 0.45 to 1 ug RNA was performed with random hexamers. MiXCR was run by TCRdb on the immunoSEQ multiplex PCR reads, yielding one entry per CDR3 protein. The sample holds approximately 150,000 distinct CDR3 sequences; roughly 95% are singletons and the top ten take 0.084%. This sequence was found in a human donor with Susac syndrome. The sequencing sample was made of CD4+ T cells from PBMCs. The chain links TRBV11-1 to TRBJ2-5; TRBD1 aligns across 9 bases. The CDR3 region is CASSGVDRGQETQYF. CDR3 nucleotide sequence: TGTGCCAGCAGCGGCGTGGACAGGGGCCAAGAGACCCAGTACTTC. Full variable domain (remainder filled in from reference TRBV11-1 and TRBJ2-5): EAEVAQSPRYKITEKSQAVAFWCDPISGHATLYWYRQILGQGPELLVQFQDESVVDDSQLPKDRFSAERLKGVDSTLKIQPAELGDSAMYLCASSGVDRGQETQYFGPGTRLLVL.